Included here is one T cell receptor (beta chain) sequence, with context. Its target is not known. The data were obtained in a study of cytomegalovirus exposure and HLA in healthy donors. As for the study in general: Counted in an early data release were 75 million to 85 million unique TCRs from HLA-typed donors.

The CDR3 loop spans 13 amino acids. Germline CDR1 reads MGHRA; CDR2 reads YSYEKL. V shed 11 bases, J shed 5 bases, and the junction held 8 bases outside the gene matches. Findings and caveats of the study: Rarity marked most TCR sequences, yet some public TCRs occurred in many donors. A classifier reportedly called cytomegalovirus status with high sensitivity and specificity.

This PCR relied on a set of 60 Vbeta primers and 13 Jbeta primers. Using immunoSEQ multiplex PCR, the repertoire was profiled, and TCRdb retains in-frame clones only, with some absent. This table holds some 200,000 clones, about 80% found once. The clonotype comes from a woman aged 45-65 years in good health and CMV-seropositive. This sequence joins TRBV4-1 and TRBJ2-3, with 9 bases aligning to TRBD2. What was sequenced was PBMCs. The DNA of the CDR3 is TGCGCCTCCCGCAGCGGGGGGATAGATACGCAGTATTTT. The encoded protein is CASRSGGIDTQYF.